This entry features one TCR beta chain sequence. The sample comes from a study of T cell changes during pregnancy in multiple sclerosis. Generated by immunoSEQ multiplex PCR, the TCRdb table keeps only in-frame clones and is missing some. The sample has tens of thousands of clones, about 88% seen once. V lost 1 base to trimming and J lost 3 bases, with 12 bases between them. Germline CDR1 LGHNA, CDR2 YNFKEQ. The CDR3 has 15 residues. The clonotype originates from a female donor with multiple sclerosis, enrolled in a pregnancy study. The material sequenced was peripheral blood, taken before pregnancy. The chain joins TRBV4-2 to TRBJ2-5; D is uncertain. CDR3 DNA: TGTGCCAGCAGCCAAGCTGGCGGCCCTGAAGAGACCCAGTACTTC. This codes for CASSQAGGPEETQYF.